The clone carrying this TCR beta chain appeared many times. Its antigen is not identified. The record originates from a study of neurological immune-mediated disorders. Findings of the study overall: Multiple sclerosis, the disease with the least TCR clonal expansion, fell below healthy controls, whereas HTLV-1-associated myelopathy showed the most.

The CDR3 is made up of 14 amino acids. CDR1 is SGHVS and CDR2 is FQNEAQ in the germline V gene. The V end was cut by 5 bases, the J end by 7 bases, with 15 bases between. The cDNA came from 5'RACE with 10-nucleotide random UMIs. TCRdb recomputed calls from the 5' RACE reads with MiXCR, one row per CDR3 protein. The profile shows just under 45,000 distinct CDR3 sequences, 20% to 25% of them singletons. Time point defined: technical triplicate 3. This sequence originates from a man aged 55 to 70 with HTLV-1-associated myelopathy (HAM/TSP). This chain joins TRBV7-8 and TRBJ2-1; D is possibly TRBD1 (6 bases). Source material: PBMCs. CDR3 coding DNA: TGTGCCAGCAGCCCAGGGGCCCTCGGAAATGAGCAGTTCTTC. This codes for CASSPGALGNEQFF.